Here is one T cell receptor beta chain with its context. The antigen remains undetermined. TCRdb re-called the reads with MiXCR, one entry per CDR3 protein. Of hundreds of thousands of distinct CDR3 sequences in the sample, 6% to 8% were seen once. The germline V and J ends were trimmed by 2 bases and 5 bases, with 13 bases remaining between them. The CDR3 covers 15 residues. CDR1 is MNHEY and CDR2 is SVGEGT in the germline V gene. This sample was taken from a study of T cell repertoires in cytomegalovirus infection. Study-level points and caveats: Frequencies of public TCR beta families were cumulated, and this identified carriers of CMV plus the relevant HLA. CMV-specific HLA-C-restricted TCR beta clonotypes dominated the ex vivo response.

This sequence joins TRBV6-2 or TRBV6-3 and TRBJ2-1; D is possibly TRBD1 (5 bases). Sequencing was performed on PBMCs. The receptor was derived from a human donor in good health (CMV status not recorded). Some clones in this sample may be carry-over from other donors' samples. The CDR3 bases are TGTGCCAGCAGTTACAGGGGTAATCCCAACAATGAGCAGTTCTTC. It specifies CASSYRGNPNNEQFF.